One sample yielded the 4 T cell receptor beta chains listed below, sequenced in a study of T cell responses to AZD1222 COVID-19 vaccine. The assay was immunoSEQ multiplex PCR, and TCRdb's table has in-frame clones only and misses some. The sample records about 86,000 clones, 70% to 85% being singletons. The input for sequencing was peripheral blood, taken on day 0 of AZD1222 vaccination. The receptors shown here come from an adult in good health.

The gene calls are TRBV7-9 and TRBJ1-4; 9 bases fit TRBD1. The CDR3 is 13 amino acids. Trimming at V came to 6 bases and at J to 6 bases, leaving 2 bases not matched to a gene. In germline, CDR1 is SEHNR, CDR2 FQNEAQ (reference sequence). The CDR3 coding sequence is TGTGCCAGCAGACAGGGGGCTTATGAAAAACTGTTTTTT. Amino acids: CASRQGAYEKLFF.

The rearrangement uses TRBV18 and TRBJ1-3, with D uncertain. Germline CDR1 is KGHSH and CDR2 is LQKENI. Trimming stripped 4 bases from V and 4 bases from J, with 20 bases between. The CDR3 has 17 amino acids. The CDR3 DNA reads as TGTGCCAGCTCACGATCCTTGCCTAATCTGGAAGGAAACACCATATATTTT. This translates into CASSRSLPNLEGNTIYF.

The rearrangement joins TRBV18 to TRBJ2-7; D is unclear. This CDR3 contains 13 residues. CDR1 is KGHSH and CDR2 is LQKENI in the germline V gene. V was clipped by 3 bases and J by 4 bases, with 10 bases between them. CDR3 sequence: CASSPQSAYEQYF. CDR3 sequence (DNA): TGTGCCAGCTCACCGCAGTCGGCTTACGAGCAGTACTTC.

CDR3 nucleotide sequence: TGTGCCAGCAGTTCGCGGACAGGGGGCCACCCGAACACTGAAGCTTTCTTT. As protein: CASSSRTGGHPNTEAFF. The rearrangement joins TRBV28 to TRBJ1-1; 11 nucleotides align to TRBD1. Per the germline V gene, CDR1 is MDHEN and CDR2 is SYDVKM. The trim removed 4 bases at V and 1 base at J, leaving 8 bases unmatched. This CDR3 comprises 17 residues.